This TCR beta chain was found in a study of shared clonotypes between healthy human individuals. A few counts support this clone. In the authors' workflow: ImmunoSEQ supplied junction-only sequences lacking quality scores, so filtering was different. Some clones are missing from TCRdb's copy, which holds only in-frame ones; the method was immunoSEQ multiplex PCR. That table is the source of V, J and clone size, and D and trimming were worked out from the DNA. The table records approximately 2,000,000 clones, 93% of them present only once. V lost 2 bases, J lost 0 bases, and 5 bases lay in between. Germline V gene lookup returns CDR1 SGHRS and CDR2 YFSETQ. This CDR3 has 13 residues. The naive CD8 subset, CD45RO-negative cells positively selected for CCR7, excluded terminally differentiated effector memory CD45RA+ cells.

The TCR sequence derives from a man between 18 and 29 years old in good health. Some clones in this sample may be carry-over from other donors' samples. Material for sequencing was naive CD8+ T cells from PBMCs. This sequence joins TRBV5-1 and TRBJ1-1; D is unresolved. CDR3 sequence: CASSFDLNTEAFF. CDR3 coding DNA: TGCGCCAGCAGCTTCGACCTGAACACTGAAGCTTTCTTT.